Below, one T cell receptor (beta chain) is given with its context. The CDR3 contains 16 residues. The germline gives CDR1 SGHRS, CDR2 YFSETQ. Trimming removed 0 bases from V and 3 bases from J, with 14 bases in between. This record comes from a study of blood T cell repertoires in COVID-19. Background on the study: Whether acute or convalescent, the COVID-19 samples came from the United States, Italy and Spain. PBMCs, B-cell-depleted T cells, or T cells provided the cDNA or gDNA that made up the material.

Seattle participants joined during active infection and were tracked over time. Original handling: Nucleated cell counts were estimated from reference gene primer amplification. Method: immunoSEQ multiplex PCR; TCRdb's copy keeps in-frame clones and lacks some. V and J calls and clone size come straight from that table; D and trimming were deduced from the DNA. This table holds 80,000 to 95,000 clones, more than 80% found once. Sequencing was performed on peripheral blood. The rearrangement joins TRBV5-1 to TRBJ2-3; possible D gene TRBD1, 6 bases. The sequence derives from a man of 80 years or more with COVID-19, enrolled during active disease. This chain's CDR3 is CASSLATGYGTDTQYF. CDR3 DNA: TGCGCCAGCAGCTTGGCCACAGGGTATGGGACAGATACGCAGTATTTT.